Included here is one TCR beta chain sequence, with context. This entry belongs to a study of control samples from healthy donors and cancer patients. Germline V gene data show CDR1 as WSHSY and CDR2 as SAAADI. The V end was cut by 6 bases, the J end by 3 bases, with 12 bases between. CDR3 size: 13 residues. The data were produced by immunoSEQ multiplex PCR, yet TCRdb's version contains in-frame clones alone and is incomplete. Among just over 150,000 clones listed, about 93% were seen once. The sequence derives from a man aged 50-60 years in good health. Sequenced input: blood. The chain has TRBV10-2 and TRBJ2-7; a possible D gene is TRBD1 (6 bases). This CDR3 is CASRGALGYEQYF. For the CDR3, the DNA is TGCGCCAGCAGGGGGGCTCTGGGCTACGAGCAGTACTTC.